Listed below are T cell receptor beta chains from one sample, sequenced in a study of blood T cell repertoires in COVID-19. This table comes from immunoSEQ multiplex PCR, and its TCRdb copy is limited to in-frame clones, with some not included. The sample gives 35,000 to 50,000 clones, around four fifths of which show up once; less than 7% is in the top ten. Sequencing was performed on peripheral blood. These receptors all come from a woman older than 75 with acute or convalescent COVID-19. The CDR3 runs from the conserved cysteine through the conserved F or W. The D gene is left open where the match is weak.

TRBV7-9	TRBJ1-4	.	TGTGCCAGCAGCCCCCGGGACACTACAACTAATGAAAAACTGTTTTTT	CASSPRDTTTNEKLFF
TRBV10-2	TRBJ1-5	.	TGCGCCAGCACGGGACTGATTAGCAATCAGCCCCAGCATTTT	CASTGLISNQPQHF
TRBV7-2	TRBJ2-2	TRBD2	TGTGCCAGCAGCTTAAGCGCGGGGGGCGTCGGGGAGCTGTTTTTT	CASSLSAGGVGELFF
TRBV24-1	TRBJ2-1	.	TGTGCCACCAGTGACCCCGGGACTCACAATGAGCAGTTCTTC	CATSDPGTHNEQFF
TRBV6-1	TRBJ2-3	.	TGTGCCAGCAGTGCGCAATTACAGGGCCGCACAGATACGCAGTATTTT	CASSAQLQGRTDTQYF
TRBV7-8	TRBJ2-7	TRBD1	TGTGCCAGCAGCGAATACCGGGACAGCCGAACCTACGAGCAGTACTTC	CASSEYRDSRTYEQYF
TRBV18	TRBJ2-6	.	TGTGCCAGCTCACCTTCCTTTGCTAATGGGGCCAACGTCCTGACTTTC	CASSPSFANGANVLTF
TRBV11-2	TRBJ2-7	.	TGTGCCAGCAGCTGGGCAGGGGCAATCTACGAGCAGTACTTC	CASSWAGAIYEQYF
TRBV5-8	TRBJ1-1	.	TGTGCCAGCAGCTTGGATAACAGGGTCACTGAAGCTTTCTTT	CASSLDNRVTEAFF
TRBV10-2	TRBJ1-3	.	TGCGCCAGCAGTGAGGTCTCCGGGAGCACCATATATTTT	CASSEVSGSTIYF